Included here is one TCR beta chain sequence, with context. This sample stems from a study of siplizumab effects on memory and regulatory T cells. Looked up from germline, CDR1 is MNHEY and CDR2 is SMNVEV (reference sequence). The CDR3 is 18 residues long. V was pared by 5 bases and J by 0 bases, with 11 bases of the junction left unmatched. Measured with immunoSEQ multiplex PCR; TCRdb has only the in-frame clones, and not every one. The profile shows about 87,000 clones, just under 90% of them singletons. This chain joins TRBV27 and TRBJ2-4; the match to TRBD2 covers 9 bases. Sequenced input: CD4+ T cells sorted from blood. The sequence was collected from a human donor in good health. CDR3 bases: TGTGCCAGCAGTAGAACTAGCGGGTACGGGGTAGCCAAAAACATTCAGTACTTC. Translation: CASSRTSGYGVAKNIQYF.